Here is one TCR beta chain with its context. Its cognate antigen is unknown. RNA was isolated and reverse transcribed to cDNA, the sequencing template. Sequencing was performed with immunoSEQ multiplex PCR; in TCRdb, only in-frame clones are kept and a portion is missing. The sample carries about 160,000 clones, less than 70% recorded once. The ends were cut back, 5 bases at V and 0 bases at J, with 5 bases in the middle. CDR1 is SGHVS, CDR2 FNYEAQ, per germline. The CDR3 extends over 14 amino acids. The sample originates from a study of CD8+ T cells in alopecia areata. At the level of the study: Treatment of the treated patients consisted of oral tofacitinib, 5 to 10 mg twice daily. Severity among treated patients was scored by the percentage of scalp area affected.

Whole-study results and caveats: Clonality exceeded that of normal scalp in lesional scalp, most notably in alopecia totalis/universalis.

Treatment noted: oral pan-JAK inhibitor, 5-10 mg twice daily. The chain has TRBV7-6 and TRBJ1-6; D unclear. This clonotype was sampled from a human donor with alopecia areata. This sample comprised CD4+ T cells sorted from blood, obtained at week 4, from a patient treated with tofacitinib. The chain's CDR3 is CASSQSSYNSPLHF. DNA of the CDR3: TGTGCCAGCAGCCAAAGCTCCTATAATTCACCCCTCCACTTT.